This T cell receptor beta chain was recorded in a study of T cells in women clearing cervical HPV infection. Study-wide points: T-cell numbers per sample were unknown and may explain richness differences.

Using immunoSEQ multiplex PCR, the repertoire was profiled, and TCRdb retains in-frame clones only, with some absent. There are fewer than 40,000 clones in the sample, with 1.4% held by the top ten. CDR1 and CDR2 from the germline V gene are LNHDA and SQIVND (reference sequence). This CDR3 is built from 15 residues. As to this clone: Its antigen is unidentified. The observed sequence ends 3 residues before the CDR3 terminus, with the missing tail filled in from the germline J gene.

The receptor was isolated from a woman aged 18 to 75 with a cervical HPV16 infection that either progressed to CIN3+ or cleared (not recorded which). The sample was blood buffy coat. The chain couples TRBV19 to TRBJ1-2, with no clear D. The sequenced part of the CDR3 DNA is TGTGCCAGTAGTATGGTAGCGGGGAACTCTTACGAC. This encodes CASSMVAGNSYD. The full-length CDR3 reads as CASSMVAGNSYDYTF.